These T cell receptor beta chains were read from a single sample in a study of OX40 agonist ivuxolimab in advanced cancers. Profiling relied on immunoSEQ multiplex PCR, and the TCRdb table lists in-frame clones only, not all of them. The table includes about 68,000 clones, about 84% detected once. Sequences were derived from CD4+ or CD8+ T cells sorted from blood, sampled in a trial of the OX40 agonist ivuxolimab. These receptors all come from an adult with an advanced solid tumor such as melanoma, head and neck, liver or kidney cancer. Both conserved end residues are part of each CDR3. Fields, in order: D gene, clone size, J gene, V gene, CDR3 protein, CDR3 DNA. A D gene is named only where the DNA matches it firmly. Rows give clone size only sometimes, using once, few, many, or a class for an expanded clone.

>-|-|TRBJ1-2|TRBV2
CASTRTGYGYTF
TGTGCCAGCACCCGGACGGGCTATGGCTACACCTTC
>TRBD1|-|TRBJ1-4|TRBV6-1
CASSARQGSVKLFF
TGTGCCAGCAGTGCCCGACAGGGTTCAGTAAAACTGTTTTTT
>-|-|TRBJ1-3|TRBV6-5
CASSSSGTSKNTIYF
TGTGCCAGCAGTTCAAGCGGGACAAGTAAAAACACCATATATTTT
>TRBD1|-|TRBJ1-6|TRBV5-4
CASSRPTGRNSPLHF
TGTGCCAGCAGCCGCCCGACAGGGAGGAATTCACCCCTCCACTTT
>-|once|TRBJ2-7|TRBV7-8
CASSWGSSSYEQYF
TGTGCCAGCAGCTGGGGGAGTAGCTCCTACGAGCAGTACTTC
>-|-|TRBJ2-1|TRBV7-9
CASTLLGIGAVNEQFF
TGTGCCAGCACCCTCCTGGGGATCGGGGCGGTCAATGAGCAGTTCTTC
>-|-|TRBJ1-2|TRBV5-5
CASSPGHYYGYTF
TGTGCCAGCAGCCCGGGACACTACTATGGCTACACCTTC
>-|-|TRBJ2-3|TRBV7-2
CASSLDRDAQYF
TGTGCCAGCAGCTTAGACAGGGATGCGCAGTATTTT
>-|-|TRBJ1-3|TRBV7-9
CASFRLKSGNTIYF
TGTGCCAGCTTCCGCCTAAAATCTGGAAACACCATATATTTT
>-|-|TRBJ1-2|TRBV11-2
CASSPGREGQGGYTF
TGTGCCAGCAGCCCGGGACGAGAGGGGCAGGGTGGCTACACCTTC
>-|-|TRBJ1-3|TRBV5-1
CASSLGAVYSGNTIYF
TGCGCCAGCAGCTTAGGTGCGGTGTACTCTGGAAACACCATATATTTT
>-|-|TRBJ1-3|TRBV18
CASSGGNGNTIYF
TGTGCCAGCTCGGGGGGAAACGGAAACACCATATATTTT
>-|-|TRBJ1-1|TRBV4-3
CASSREIDRNLEAFF
TGCGCCAGCAGCCGGGAAATCGACAGAAACCTTGAAGCTTTCTTT
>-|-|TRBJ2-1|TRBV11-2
CASSRNQGPYNEQFF
TGTGCCAGCAGCCGCAACCAGGGGCCCTACAATGAGCAGTTCTTC
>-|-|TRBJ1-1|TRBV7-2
CASSLTGVTEAFF
TGTGCCAGCAGCTTAACGGGGGTTACTGAAGCTTTCTTT
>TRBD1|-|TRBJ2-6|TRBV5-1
CASSLTGGAGANVLTF
TGCGCCAGCAGTCTCACAGGGGGCGCTGGGGCCAACGTCCTGACTTTC
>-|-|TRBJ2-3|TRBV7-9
CASSFDRGTDTQYF
TGTGCCAGCAGCTTCGACAGAGGCACAGATACGCAGTATTTT